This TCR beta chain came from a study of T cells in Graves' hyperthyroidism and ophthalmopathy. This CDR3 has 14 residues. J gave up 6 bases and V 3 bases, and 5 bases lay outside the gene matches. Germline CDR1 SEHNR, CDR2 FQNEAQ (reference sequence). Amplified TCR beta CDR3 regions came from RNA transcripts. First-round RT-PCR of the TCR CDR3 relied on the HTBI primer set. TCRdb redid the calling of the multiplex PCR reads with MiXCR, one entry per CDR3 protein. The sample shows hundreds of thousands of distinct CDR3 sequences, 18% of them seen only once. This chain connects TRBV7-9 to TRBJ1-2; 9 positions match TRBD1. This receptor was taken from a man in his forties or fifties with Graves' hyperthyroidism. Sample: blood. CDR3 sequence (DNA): TGTGCCAGCAGCTTTACAGGGGGCGACAATGGCTACACCTTC. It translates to CASSFTGGDNGYTF.